This T cell receptor (beta chain) was sequenced for a study of shared clonotypes between healthy human individuals. Study details: Those who served as donors were a couple of women and three men between the ages of 18 and 49. Study-wide points: Incompleteness in sorted-subset sequencing, despite large depth, was shown by rarefaction. With a handful of donors compared, 4.5% to 6.5% of naive CD4 clonotypes were shared.

There were no recent acute infections or vaccinations among the donors, who were healthy HIV-negative adults. In germline, CDR1 is SGHTA, CDR2 FQGNSA. V lost 2 bases, J lost 4 bases, and 14 bases lay in between. This CDR3 has 15 residues. Libraries were prepared by immunoSEQ multiplex PCR; TCRdb keeps only in-frame clonotypes and omits some of them. The table records around 2.1 million clones, approximately 95% of them present only once. As for this clone: Its antigen is as yet unknown.

The sequenced sample consisted of naive CD4+ T cells sorted from blood. The subset here: CD45RA+ positively selected. This clonotype was obtained from a man aged 18 to 29 in good health. This chain links TRBV7-2 with TRBJ1-1; maybe TRBD1 (5 bases). The CDR3 sequence is CASSLMGGSSTEAFF. DNA of the CDR3: TGTGCCAGCAGCTTAATGGGGGGGAGCAGCACTGAAGCTTTCTTT.